This T cell receptor beta chain appears in the sequencing data of a study of tumor-infiltrating lymphocytes in primary liver carcinoma. Findings and limits, study-wide: Tumor-adjacent and tumor-blood pairs shared a smaller degree of overlap than tumor region pairs.

Unsorted whole blood yielded the blood RNA, and germline DNA was also extracted. Patients carried chronic HBV infection without prior treatment. This CDR3 has 14 amino acids. Germline-derived CDR1 and CDR2 are LGHNT and FRNRAP. This clonotype was counted once. Its specificity is unknown. A much larger clone lies a single base off, so this may be a read error. TCR beta cDNA was made from around 520 ng total RNA with a constant-region primer. Each TCR beta library was derived from three nested multiplex PCR rounds that employed slightly modified ARM-PCR. The two initial PCR rounds, around 11 cycles each, used TRBV1-TRBV30 forward and C-beta reverse primers. MiXCR, run by TCRdb on the multiplex PCR reads, gives a single entry per CDR3 protein. This sample carries about 200,000 distinct CDR3 sequences, 65% of them seen once, and the ten largest clones take approximately 7%.

This chain joins TRBV12-5 and TRBJ2-1; perhaps D is TRBD1 or TRBD2 (5 bases each). The source material was peripheral blood. The clonotype originates from an older woman with primary liver carcinoma and hepatitis B virus infection. The CDR3 DNA follows: TGTGCTAGTGGCCGTGGGGGATCCTACAATGGGCAGTTCTTC. Translating it yields CASGRGGSYNGQFF.